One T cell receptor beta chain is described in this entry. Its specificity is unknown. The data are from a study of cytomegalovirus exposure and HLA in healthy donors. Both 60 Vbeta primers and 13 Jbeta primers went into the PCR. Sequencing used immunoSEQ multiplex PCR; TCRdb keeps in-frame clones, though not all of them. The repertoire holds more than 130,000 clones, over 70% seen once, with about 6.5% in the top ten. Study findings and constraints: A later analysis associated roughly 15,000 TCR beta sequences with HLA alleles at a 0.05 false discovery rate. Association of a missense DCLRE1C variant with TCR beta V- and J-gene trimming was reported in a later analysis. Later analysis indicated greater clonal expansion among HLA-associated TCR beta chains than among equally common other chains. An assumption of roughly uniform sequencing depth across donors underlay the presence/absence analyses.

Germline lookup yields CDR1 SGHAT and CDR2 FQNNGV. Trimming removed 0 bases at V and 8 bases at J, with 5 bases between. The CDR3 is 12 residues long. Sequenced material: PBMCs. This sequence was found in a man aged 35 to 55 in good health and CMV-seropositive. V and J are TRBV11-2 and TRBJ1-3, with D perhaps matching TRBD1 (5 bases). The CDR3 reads CASSLEGHTIYF. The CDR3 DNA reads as TGTGCCAGCAGCTTAGAGGGGCACACCATATATTTT.